The 9 T cell receptor beta chains presented below share a single source sample, sequenced in a study of T cell responses to AZD1222 COVID-19 vaccine. TCRdb keeps only in-frame clones here, not all; method: immunoSEQ multiplex PCR. The top ten clones hold roughly 25% of a sample with approximately 74,000 clones, roughly 85% of them seen once. The material sequenced was peripheral blood, taken 28 days after the second AZD1222 dose. These receptor sequences come from an adult who received the AZD1222 COVID-19 vaccine.

The chain is built from TRBV7-7 and TRBJ2-3, with TRBD2 as a possible D gene (5 bases). The V end lost 4 bases, the J end lost 2 bases, and 7 bases lay between the germline ends. This CDR3 spans 13 amino acids. The V gene's germline CDR1 is SSHAT and CDR2 FNYEAQ (reference sequence). The CDR3 nucleotides read TGTGCCAGCAGCTCCCGGGACACAGATACGCAGTATTTT. It codes for CASSSRDTDTQYF.

The chain carries TRBV7-2 and TRBJ1-2; D is perhaps TRBD1 (5 bases). The ends were cut back, 1 base at V and 6 bases at J, with 18 bases in the middle. Germline lookup yields CDR1 SGHTA and CDR2 FQGNSA. The CDR3 consists of 16 residues. CDR3 in amino acids: CASSLEEGTRLDGYTF. CDR3 DNA sequence: TGTGCCAGCAGCTTAGAGGAGGGGACCCGATTAGATGGCTACACCTTC.

J is TRBJ1-1 and V is TRBV5-1, with D maybe TRBD1 (5 bases). In germline, CDR1 is SGHRS, CDR2 YFSETQ. This CDR3 comprises 16 residues. Trimming removed 3 bases at V and 0 bases at J, with 15 bases between. The CDR3 loop is CASSSRSGGLNTEAFF. CDR3 nucleotides: TGCGCCAGCAGCTCCCGGTCCGGGGGGTTGAACACTGAAGCTTTCTTT.

This clone has only a few counts. The chain uses TRBV12-5 and TRBJ2-7; possible D gene TRBD2, 5 bases. V gave up 6 bases and J gave up 5 bases, with 14 bases separating them. From germline, CDR1 is LGHNT and CDR2 FRNRAP. The CDR3 spans 13 residues. Here the CDR3 reads CASGRGPEDEQYF. In DNA form, the CDR3 reads TGTGCTAGTGGGCGAGGTCCGGAGGACGAGCAGTACTTC.

This sequence joins TRBV2 and TRBJ2-1; 10 positions match TRBD1. Germline V lookup: CDR1 SNHLY, CDR2 FYNNEI. V was pared by 7 bases and J by 9 bases, with 6 bases of the junction left unmatched. This CDR3 is built from 13 residues. DNA for the CDR3: TGTGCCAGCACACGACAGGGGGCGGTTGAGCAGTTCTTC. Protein product: CASTRQGAVEQFF.

The J gene is TRBJ2-2, the V gene TRBV28; D is perhaps TRBD2 (5 bases). Germline V CDR1 and CDR2: MDHEN, SYDVKM. Trimming shortened V by 6 bases and J by 5 bases, and 16 bases separated the two germline ends. The CDR3 has 15 amino acids. DNA of the CDR3: TGTGCCAGCAGCCACCTCAACGGGATAACCGGGGAGCTGTTTTTT. Translated, it gives CASSHLNGITGELFF.

The chain joins TRBV27 to TRBJ1-1, with 8 bases aligning to TRBD1. This CDR3 is 14 amino acids long. The J segment lost 4 bases and the V segment lost 6 bases, leaving 7 bases of the junction unmatched. CDR1 is MNHEY, CDR2 SMNVEV, per germline (reference sequence). In nucleotides, the CDR3 is TGTGCCAGCAGCTCAGGGGGCGCCGGCACTGAAGCTTTCTTT. It is translated as CASSSGGAGTEAFF.

The J gene is TRBJ1-2, the V gene TRBV30, with TRBD1 as a possible D gene (6 bases). The germline V gene has CDR1 GTSNPN and CDR2 SVGIG (reference sequence). The CDR3 spans 11 residues. V lost 1 base and J lost 8, with 8 bases in between. As DNA, the CDR3 is TGTGCCTGGAGTGCACAGGGAGGCTACACCTTC. Its protein product is CAWSAQGGYTF.

This clone was observed once. J is TRBJ1-1 and V is TRBV11-2; D is uncertain. V was shortened by 2 bases and J by 7 bases, with 17 bases between the two germline ends. Germline-derived CDR1 and CDR2 are SGHAT and FQNNGV. The CDR3 sequence is 15 residues long. The CDR3 loop is CASSLQARGGGEAFF. For the CDR3, the DNA is TGTGCCAGCAGCTTACAAGCCAGAGGAGGAGGTGAAGCTTTCTTT.